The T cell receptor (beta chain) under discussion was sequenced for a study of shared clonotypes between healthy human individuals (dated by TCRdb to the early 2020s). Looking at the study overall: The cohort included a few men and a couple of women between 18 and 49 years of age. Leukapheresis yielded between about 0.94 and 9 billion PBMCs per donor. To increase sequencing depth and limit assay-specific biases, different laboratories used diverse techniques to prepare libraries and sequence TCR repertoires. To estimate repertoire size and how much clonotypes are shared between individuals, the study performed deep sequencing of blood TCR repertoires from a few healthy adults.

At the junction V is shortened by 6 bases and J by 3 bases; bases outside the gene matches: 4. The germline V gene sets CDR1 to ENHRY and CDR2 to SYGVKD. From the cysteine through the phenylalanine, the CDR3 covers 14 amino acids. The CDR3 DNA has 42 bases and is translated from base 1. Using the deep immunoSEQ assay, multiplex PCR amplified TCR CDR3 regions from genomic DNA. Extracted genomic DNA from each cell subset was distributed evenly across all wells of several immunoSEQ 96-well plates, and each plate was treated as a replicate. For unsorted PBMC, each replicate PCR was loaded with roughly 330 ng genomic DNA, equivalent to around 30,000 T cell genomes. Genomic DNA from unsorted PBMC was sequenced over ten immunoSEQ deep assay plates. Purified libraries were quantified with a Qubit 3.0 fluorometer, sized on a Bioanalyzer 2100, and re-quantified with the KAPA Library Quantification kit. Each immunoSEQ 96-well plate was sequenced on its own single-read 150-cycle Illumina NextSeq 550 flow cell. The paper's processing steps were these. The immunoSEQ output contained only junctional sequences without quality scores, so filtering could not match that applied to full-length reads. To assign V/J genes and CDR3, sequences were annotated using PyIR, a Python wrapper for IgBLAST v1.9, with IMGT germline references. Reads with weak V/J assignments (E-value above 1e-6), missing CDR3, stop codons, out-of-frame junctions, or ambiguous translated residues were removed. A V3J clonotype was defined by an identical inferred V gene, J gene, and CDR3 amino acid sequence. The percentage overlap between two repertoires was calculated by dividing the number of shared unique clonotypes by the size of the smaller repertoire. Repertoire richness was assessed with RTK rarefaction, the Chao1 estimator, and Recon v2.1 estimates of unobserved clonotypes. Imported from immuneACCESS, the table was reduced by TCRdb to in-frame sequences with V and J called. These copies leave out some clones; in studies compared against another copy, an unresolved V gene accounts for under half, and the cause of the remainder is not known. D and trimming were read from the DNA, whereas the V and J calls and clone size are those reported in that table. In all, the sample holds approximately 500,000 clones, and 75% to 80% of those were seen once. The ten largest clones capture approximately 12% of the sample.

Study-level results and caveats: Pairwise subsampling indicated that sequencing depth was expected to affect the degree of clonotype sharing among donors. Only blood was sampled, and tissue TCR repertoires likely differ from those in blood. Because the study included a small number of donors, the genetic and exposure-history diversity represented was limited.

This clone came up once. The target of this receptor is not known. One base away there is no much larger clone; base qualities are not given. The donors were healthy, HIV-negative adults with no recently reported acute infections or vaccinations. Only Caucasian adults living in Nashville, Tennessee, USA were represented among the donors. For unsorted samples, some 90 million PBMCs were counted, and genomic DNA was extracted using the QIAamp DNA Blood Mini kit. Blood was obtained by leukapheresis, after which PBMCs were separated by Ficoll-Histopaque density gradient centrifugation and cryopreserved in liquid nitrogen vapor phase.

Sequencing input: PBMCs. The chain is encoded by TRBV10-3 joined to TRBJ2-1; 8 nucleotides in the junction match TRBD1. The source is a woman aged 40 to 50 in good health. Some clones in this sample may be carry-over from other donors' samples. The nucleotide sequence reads TGTGCCATCAGAGGACAGGGAGGCTACAATGAGCAGTTCTTC. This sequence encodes CAIRGQGGYNEQFF.